This record looks at one T cell receptor (beta chain) sequence and its context. The antigen is undetermined. The sample comes from a study of T cells after yellow fever vaccination. Study-wide findings and caveats: High-abundance clonotypes from the bulk population could contaminate FACS-sorted repertoires. Clones that expanded after primary vaccination mostly reappeared after the booster (around 96% CD4, approximately 85% CD8). When the response was secondary, it was weaker but reached its peak faster, day 5 versus 15.

Germline values: CDR1 SQVTM, CDR2 ANQGSEA. This CDR3 is built from 13 residues. V was shortened by 7 bases and J by 4 bases, with 16 bases between the two germline ends. 5'RACE template switching produced TCR cDNA carrying a universal primer site and UMIs. TCRdb fed the 5' RACE reads into MiXCR, producing one record per CDR3 protein. The sample carries approximately 610,000 distinct CDR3 sequences, about a sixth recorded once. The source of this sequence is a man younger than 35 who received the YFV17D yellow fever vaccine. The chain joins TRBV29-1 to TRBJ2-5; maybe TRBD1 (6 bases). Material: PBMCs, obtained about 5 days after the first yellow fever vaccination. This CDR3 reads CSATGHRGETQYF. In DNA form, the CDR3 reads TGCAGCGCCACAGGGCACCGGGGAGAGACCCAGTACTTC. Drawing the rest from reference TRBV29-1 and TRBJ2-5, the complete variable domain is SAVISQKPSRDICQRGTSLTIQCQVDSQVTMMFWYRQQPGQSLTLIATANQGSEATYESGFVIDKFPISRPNLTFSTLTVSNMSPEDSSIYLCSATGHRGETQYFGPGTRLLVL.